Listed below are T cell receptor beta chains from one sample, sequenced in a study of blood T cell repertoires in COVID-19. Assay used: immunoSEQ multiplex PCR; TCRdb lists only in-frame clones, some missing. The data hold a few hundred thousand clones, with 70% to 90% observed a single time. The sequenced sample consisted of PBMCs or T cells enriched from blood (not recorded which). The source is a man between 25 and 39 years old with acute COVID-19. Each CDR3 is given with its conserved first and last residue. The order of the fields is D gene, J gene, clone size, V gene, CDR3 protein, CDR3 DNA. D genes are given only for firm matches. Not every row has a clone size; where given, it reads once, few, many or a size class.

TRBD1 TRBJ2-5 NA TRBV5-3 CARSLGQGETQYF TGTGCCAGAAGCTTGGGACAGGGGGAGACCCAGTACTTC
TRBD1 TRBJ2-1 NA TRBV2 CASSLGQSSYNEQFF TGTGCCAGCAGTTTGGGACAGAGCTCCTACAATGAGCAGTTCTTC
NA TRBJ1-2 NA TRBV2 CASSVLGQLYGYTF TGTGCCAGCAGTGTCTTAGGACAGCTTTATGGCTACACCTTC
NA TRBJ1-4 few TRBV16 CASSLGHTTNEKLFF TGTGCCAGCAGCCTGGGACATACAACTAATGAAAAACTGTTTTTT
NA TRBJ2-5 NA TRBV13 CASSLGGVTRGTQYF TGTGCCAGCAGCTTAGGCGGGGTCACCCGGGGGACCCAGTACTTC
TRBD1 TRBJ1-1 NA TRBV29-1 CTTGGTEAFF TGTACTACAGGGGGCACTGAAGCTTTCTTT
TRBD1 TRBJ1-6 NA TRBV3-1/TRBV3-2 CASQITRDSNSPLHF TGTGCCAGCCAAATCACTCGGGACAGCAATTCACCCCTCCATTTT
TRBD1 TRBJ1-2 NA TRBV10-3 CAISPQGGYGYTF TGTGCCATCAGTCCACAGGGGGGCTATGGCTACACCTTC
TRBD1 TRBJ1-6 NA TRBV2 CASHRGQGYNSPLHF TGTGCCAGCCACCGGGGACAGGGGTATAATTCACCCCTCCACTTT
NA TRBJ2-5 NA TRBV9 CASSSSTSRGQETQYF TGTGCCAGCAGCTCCTCCACTTCTAGGGGGCAAGAGACCCAGTACTTC
TRBD2 TRBJ2-1 once TRBV3-1/TRBV3-2 CASSQARLAGGNEQFF TGTGCCAGCAGCCAAGCAAGACTAGCGGGGGGGAATGAGCAGTTCTTC
NA TRBJ1-6 NA TRBV6-5 CASNRGGNSPLHF TGTGCCAGCAATCGTGGCGGCAATTCACCCCTCCACTTT
TRBD1 TRBJ1-6 NA TRBV28 CASRTGQTSYNSPLHF TGTGCCAGCAGGACAGGGCAAACATCCTATAATTCACCCCTCCACTTT
NA TRBJ2-7 NA TRBV7-9 CASSSVRGRHEQYF TGTGCCAGCAGCTCGGTCAGGGGTCGGCACGAGCAGTACTTC
NA TRBJ1-2 NA TRBV3-1/TRBV3-2 CASSQEGPGGYGYTF TGTGCCAGCAGCCAAGAAGGACCCGGAGGCTATGGCTACACCTTC
NA TRBJ1-5 NA TRBV11-2 CASSLNDAYSNQPQHF TGTGCCAGCAGCTTAAACGATGCCTATAGCAATCAGCCCCAGCATTTT
NA TRBJ1-4 NA TRBV2 CASSGRGVATNEKLFF TGTGCCAGCAGTGGGCGAGGAGTTGCAACTAATGAAAAACTGTTTTTT
TRBD1 TRBJ1-4 NA TRBV7-2 CASSLAGGGYEKLFF TGTGCCAGCAGCTTAGCAGGGGGCGGGTATGAAAAACTGTTTTTT
NA TRBJ1-5 NA TRBV5-1 CASSPEGNQPQHF TGCGCCAGCAGTCCCGAGGGAAATCAGCCCCAGCATTTT
TRBD1 TRBJ2-5 NA TRBV9 CASSAPGQGARETQYF TGTGCCAGCAGCGCGCCGGGACAGGGGGCGCGGGAGACCCAGTACTTC
TRBD1 TRBJ2-1 NA TRBV11-2 CASSSASTGTGKQFF TGTGCCAGCAGCTCCGCATCAACCGGGACAGGGAAACAGTTCTTC
NA TRBJ1-1 NA TRBV29-1 CSVAGHLNTEAFF TGCAGCGTTGCGGGACACCTGAACACTGAAGCTTTCTTT
NA TRBJ2-3 NA TRBV11-2 CASSLGVGGSTDTQYF TGTGCCAGCAGCTTAGGCGTCGGGGGTAGCACAGATACGCAGTATTTT
NA TRBJ1-1 few TRBV28 CASRHTFGGREMNTEAFF TGTGCCAGCAGACACACCTTTGGGGGCAGGGAGATGAACACTGAAGCTTTCTTT
NA TRBJ1-5 NA TRBV10-3 CATQGLEGSNQPQHF TGTGCCACCCAAGGGCTAGAGGGTAGCAATCAGCCCCAGCATTTT
NA TRBJ1-1 NA TRBV7-2 CASSILDSQNTEAFF TGTGCCAGCAGCATCTTAGACAGTCAGAACACTGAAGCTTTCTTT
NA TRBJ1-5 NA TRBV3-1/TRBV3-2 CASSQGVHQPQHF TGTGCCAGCAGCCAAGGAGTTCATCAGCCCCAGCATTTT
NA TRBJ1-5 few TRBV27 CASSPTRGGQPQHF TGTGCCAGCAGTCCAACCAGGGGTGGTCAGCCCCAGCATTTT
TRBD1 TRBJ1-1 once TRBV29-1 CSVPGQGGANTEAFF TGCAGCGTTCCGGGACAGGGAGGGGCGAACACTGAAGCTTTCTTT
NA TRBJ2-1 NA TRBV7-2 CASSPGQGSYNEQFF TGTGCCAGCAGCCCAGGGCAAGGTTCTTACAATGAGCAGTTCTTC
TRBD2 TRBJ2-4 once TRBV27 CASSFTGLDKNIQYF TGTGCCAGCAGTTTCACAGGACTAGACAAAAACATTCAGTACTTC
TRBD1 TRBJ1-2 NA TRBV27 CASRIWTGGGGYTF TGTGCCAGCAGAATATGGACAGGGGGCGGTGGCTACACCTTC
TRBD2 TRBJ2-1 NA TRBV5-1 CASSKLAGAVDEQFF TGCGCCAGCAGCAAACTAGCGGGGGCTGTAGATGAGCAGTTCTTC
NA TRBJ1-2 NA TRBV4-1 CASSLGVYGYTF TGCGCCAGCAGCCTAGGGGTGTACGGCTACACCTTC
TRBD2 TRBJ2-7 NA TRBV9 CASSVDPAAGVRYEQYF TGTGCCAGCAGCGTAGACCCCGCAGCGGGGGTTCGGTACGAGCAGTACTTC
TRBD1 TRBJ1-1 once TRBV2 CASSPWGTGNTEAFF TGTGCCAGCAGTCCCTGGGGGACAGGAAACACTGAAGCTTTCTTT
NA TRBJ2-5 NA TRBV6-6 CATGLKYQETQYF TGTGCCACAGGACTTAAGTACCAAGAGACCCAGTACTTC
NA TRBJ1-5 NA TRBV19 CASSIGQAGYSNQPQHF TGTGCCAGTAGTATAGGCCAGGCCGGCTATAGCAATCAGCCCCAGCATTTT
NA TRBJ2-1 NA TRBV6-5 CASSSTGSSFDEQFF TGTGCCAGCAGTTCAACAGGGAGTAGCTTCGATGAGCAGTTCTTC
NA TRBJ1-6 NA TRBV27 CASSFGVENSPLHF TGTGCCAGCAGTTTCGGGGTAGAGAATTCACCCCTCCACTTT
NA TRBJ1-6 NA TRBV9 CASSGQQHNSPLHF TGTGCCAGCAGCGGACAGCAGCATAATTCACCCCTCCACTTT
NA TRBJ2-3 NA TRBV27 CASMRGTDTQYF TGTGCCAGCATGCGAGGGACAGATACGCAGTATTTT